The sequence of this T cell receptor (beta chain) was determined in a study of blood T cell repertoires in COVID-19. Study-level background: Spain, Italy and the United States supplied samples that represented acute and convalescent COVID-19. Nucleic acid was either cDNA or gDNA, and it came from T cells, B-cell-depleted T cells, or PBMCs.

In the authors' workflow: Nucleated cell number was recorded as an estimate derived from reference gene primer amplification. TCRdb's copy holds only in-frame clones and misses some; the assay was immunoSEQ multiplex PCR. Clone size and the V and J calls come from that table; the DNA yielded D and trimming. The sample carries around 77,000 clones, roughly 84% recorded once. It was during active infection that Seattle patients were enrolled and then longitudinally followed. CDR1 is DFQATT and CDR2 is SNEGSKA in the germline V gene (reference sequence). V lost 3 bases, J lost 8 bases, and 5 bases stayed unmatched. This CDR3 has 13 amino acids.

This receptor was taken from a young man with COVID-19, enrolled during active disease. The chain has TRBV20-1 and TRBJ1-2; the match to TRBD1 covers 11 bases. What was sequenced was peripheral blood. CDR3 protein: CSASRGQGEGYTF. The CDR3 region has the DNA TGCAGTGCTAGTAGGGGACAGGGGGAGGGCTACACCTTC.